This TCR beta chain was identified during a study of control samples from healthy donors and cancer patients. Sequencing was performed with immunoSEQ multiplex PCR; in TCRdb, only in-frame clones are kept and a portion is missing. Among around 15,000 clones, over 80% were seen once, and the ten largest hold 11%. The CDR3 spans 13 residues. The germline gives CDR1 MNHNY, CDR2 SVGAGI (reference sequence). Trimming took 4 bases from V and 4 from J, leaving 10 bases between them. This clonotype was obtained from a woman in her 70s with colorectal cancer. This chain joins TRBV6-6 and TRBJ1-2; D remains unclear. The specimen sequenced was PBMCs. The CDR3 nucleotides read TGTGCCAGCAGTTCGCCGCCCACCTATGGCTACACCTTC. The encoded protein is CASSSPPTYGYTF.